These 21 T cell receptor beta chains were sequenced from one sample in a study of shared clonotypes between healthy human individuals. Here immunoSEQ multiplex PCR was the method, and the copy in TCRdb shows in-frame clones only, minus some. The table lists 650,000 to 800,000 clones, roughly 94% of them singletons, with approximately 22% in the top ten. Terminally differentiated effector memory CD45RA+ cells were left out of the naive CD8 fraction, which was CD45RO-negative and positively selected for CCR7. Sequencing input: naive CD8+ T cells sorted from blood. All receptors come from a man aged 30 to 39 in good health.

CDR3 protein: CASTLFSGGPYEQYF. The CDR3 DNA sequence: TGTGCCAGCACCCTTTTTAGCGGAGGTCCCTACGAGCAGTACTTC. J is TRBJ2-7 and V is TRBV27, with a possible D match to TRBD2 (6 bases). This CDR3 region has 15 residues. The germline V gene encodes CDR1 MNHEY and CDR2 SMNVEV (reference sequence). Trimming left V 7 bases short and J 2 bases short, with 18 bases between.

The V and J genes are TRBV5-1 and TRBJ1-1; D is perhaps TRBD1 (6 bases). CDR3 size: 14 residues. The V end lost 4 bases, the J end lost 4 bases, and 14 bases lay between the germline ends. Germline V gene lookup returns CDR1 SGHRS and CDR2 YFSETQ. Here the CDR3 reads CASSPQLDSTEAFF. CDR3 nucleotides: TGCGCCAGCAGCCCACAACTGGACAGCACTGAAGCTTTCTTT.

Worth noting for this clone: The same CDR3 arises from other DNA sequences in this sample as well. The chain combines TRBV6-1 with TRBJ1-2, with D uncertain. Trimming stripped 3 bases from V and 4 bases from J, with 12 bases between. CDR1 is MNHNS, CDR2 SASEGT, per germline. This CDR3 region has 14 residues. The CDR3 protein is CASSEGTGGYGYTF. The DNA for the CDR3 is TGTGCCAGCAGTGAGGGCACGGGAGGCTATGGCTACACCTTC.

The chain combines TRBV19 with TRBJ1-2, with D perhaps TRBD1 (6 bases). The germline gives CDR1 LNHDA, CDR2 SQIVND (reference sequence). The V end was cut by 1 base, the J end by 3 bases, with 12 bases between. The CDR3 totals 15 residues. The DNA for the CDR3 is TGTGCCAGTAGTATAGGGCAGGGGATCCACTATGGCTACACCTTC. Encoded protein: CASSIGQGIHYGYTF.

Here the CDR3 reads CASSSLLGSGITDTQYF. In DNA form, the CDR3 reads TGTGCCAGCAGTTCCCTTCTAGGTAGCGGTATCACAGATACGCAGTATTTT. V is TRBV27 and J is TRBJ2-3; D possibly corresponds to TRBD2 (6 bases). Trimming cost V 4 bases and J 2 bases, with 19 bases left between them. This CDR3 comprises 17 residues. The germline V gene has CDR1 MNHEY and CDR2 SMNVEV (reference sequence).

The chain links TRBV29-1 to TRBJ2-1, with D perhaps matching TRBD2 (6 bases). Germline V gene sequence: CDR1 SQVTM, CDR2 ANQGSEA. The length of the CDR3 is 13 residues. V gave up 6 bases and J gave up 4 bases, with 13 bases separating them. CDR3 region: CSVGTPTYNEQFF. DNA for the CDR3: TGCAGCGTCGGGACTCCTACGTACAATGAGCAGTTCTTC.

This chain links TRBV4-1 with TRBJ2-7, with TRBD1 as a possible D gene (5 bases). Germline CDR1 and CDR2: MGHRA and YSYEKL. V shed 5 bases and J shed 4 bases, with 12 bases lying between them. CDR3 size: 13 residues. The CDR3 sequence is CASSAPGFYEQYF. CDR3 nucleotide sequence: TGCGCCAGCAGCGCCCCAGGGTTTTACGAGCAGTACTTC.

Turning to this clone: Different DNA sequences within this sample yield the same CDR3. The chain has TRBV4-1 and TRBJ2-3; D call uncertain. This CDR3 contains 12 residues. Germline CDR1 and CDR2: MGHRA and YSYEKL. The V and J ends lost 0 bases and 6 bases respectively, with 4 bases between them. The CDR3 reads CASSQDGDTQYF. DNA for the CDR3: TGCGCCAGCAGCCAAGATGGGGATACGCAGTATTTT.

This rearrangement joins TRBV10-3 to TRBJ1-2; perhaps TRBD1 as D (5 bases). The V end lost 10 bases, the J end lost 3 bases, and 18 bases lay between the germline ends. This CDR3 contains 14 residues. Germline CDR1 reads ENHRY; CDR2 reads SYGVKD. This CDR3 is CATAETARYYGYTF. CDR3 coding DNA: TGTGCCACCGCCGAGACAGCCCGGTACTATGGCTACACCTTC.

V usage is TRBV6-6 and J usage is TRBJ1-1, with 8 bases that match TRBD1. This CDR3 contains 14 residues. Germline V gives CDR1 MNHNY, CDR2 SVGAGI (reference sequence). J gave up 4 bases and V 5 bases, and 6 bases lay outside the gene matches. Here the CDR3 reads CASSDDRGGTEAFF. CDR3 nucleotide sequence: TGTGCCAGCAGTGACGACAGGGGAGGCACTGAAGCTTTCTTT.

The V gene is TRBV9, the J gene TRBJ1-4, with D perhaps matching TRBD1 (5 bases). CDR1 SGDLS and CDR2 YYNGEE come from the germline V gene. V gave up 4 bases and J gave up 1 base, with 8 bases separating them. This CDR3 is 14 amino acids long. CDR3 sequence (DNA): TGTGCCAGCAGCACAGGCGGAACTAATGAAAAACTGTTTTTT. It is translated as CASSTGGTNEKLFF.

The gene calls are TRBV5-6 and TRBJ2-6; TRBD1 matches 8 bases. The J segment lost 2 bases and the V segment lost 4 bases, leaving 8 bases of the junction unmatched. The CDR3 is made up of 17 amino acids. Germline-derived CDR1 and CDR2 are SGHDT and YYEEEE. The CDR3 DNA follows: TGTGCCAGCAGCCTCCAGGGGGCGCTGACTGGGGCCAACGTCCTGACTTTC. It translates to CASSLQGALTGANVLTF. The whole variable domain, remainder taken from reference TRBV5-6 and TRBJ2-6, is DAGVTQSPTHLIKTRGQQVTLRCSPKSGHDTVSWYQQALGQGPQFIFQYYEEEERQRGNFPDRFSGHQFPNYSSELNVNALLLGDSALYLCASSLQGALTGANVLTFGAGSRLTVL.

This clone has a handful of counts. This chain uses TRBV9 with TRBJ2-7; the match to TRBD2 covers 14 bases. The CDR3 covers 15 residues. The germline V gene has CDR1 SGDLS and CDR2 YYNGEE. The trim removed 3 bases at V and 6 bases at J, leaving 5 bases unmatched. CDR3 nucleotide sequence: TGTGCCAGCAGCGCGGGACTAGCGGGAGTAGGCGAGCAGTACTTC. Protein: CASSAGLAGVGEQYF. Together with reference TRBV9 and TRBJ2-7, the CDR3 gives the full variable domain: DSGVTQTPKHLITATGQRVTLRCSPRSGDLSVYWYQQSLDQGLQFLIQYYNGEERAKGNILERFSAQQFPDLHSELNLSSLELGDSALYFCASSAGLAGVGEQYFGPGTRLTVT.

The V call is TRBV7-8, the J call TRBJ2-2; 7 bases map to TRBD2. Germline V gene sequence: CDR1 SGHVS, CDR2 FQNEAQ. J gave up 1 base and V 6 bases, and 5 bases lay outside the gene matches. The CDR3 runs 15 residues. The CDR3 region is CASRLLAENTGELFF. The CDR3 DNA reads TGTGCCAGCAGGCTTCTAGCGGAGAACACCGGGGAGCTGTTTTTT. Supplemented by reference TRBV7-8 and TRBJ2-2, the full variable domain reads GAGVSQSPRYKVAKRGQDVALRCDPISGHVSLFWYQQALGQGPEFLTYFQNEAQLDKSGLPSDRFFAERPEGSVSTLKIQRTQQEDSAVYLCASRLLAENTGELFFGEGSRLTVL.

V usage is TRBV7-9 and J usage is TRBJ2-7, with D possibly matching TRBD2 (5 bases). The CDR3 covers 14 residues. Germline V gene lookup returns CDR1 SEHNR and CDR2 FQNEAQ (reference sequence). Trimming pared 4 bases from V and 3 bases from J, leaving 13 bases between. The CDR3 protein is CASSSSSAGYEQYF. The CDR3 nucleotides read TGTGCCAGCAGCTCCTCCAGCGCGGGCTACGAGCAGTACTTC.

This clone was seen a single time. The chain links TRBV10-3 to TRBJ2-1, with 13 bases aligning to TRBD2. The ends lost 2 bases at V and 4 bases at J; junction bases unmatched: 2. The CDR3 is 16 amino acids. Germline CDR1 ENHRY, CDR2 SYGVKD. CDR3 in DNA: TGTGCCATCAGTGAGATGACTAGCGGGAGGTACAATGAGCAGTTCTTC. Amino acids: CAISEMTSGRYNEQFF.

This CDR3 is CASSLNALAKNIQYF. The CDR3 DNA follows: TGTGCCAGCAGCTTAAACGCTCTAGCCAAAAACATTCAGTACTTC. The V call is TRBV7-2, the J call TRBJ2-4; no firm D call. CDR3 size: 15 residues. V was trimmed by 2 bases and J by 0 bases, leaving 8 bases between them. Per the germline V gene, CDR1 is SGHTA and CDR2 is FQGNSA.

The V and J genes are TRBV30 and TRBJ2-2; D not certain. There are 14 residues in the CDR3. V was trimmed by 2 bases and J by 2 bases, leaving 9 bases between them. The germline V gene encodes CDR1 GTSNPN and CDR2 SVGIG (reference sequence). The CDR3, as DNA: TGTGCCTGGAGTTTTGCAGGAAACACCGGGGAGCTGTTTTTT. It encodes CAWSFAGNTGELFF.

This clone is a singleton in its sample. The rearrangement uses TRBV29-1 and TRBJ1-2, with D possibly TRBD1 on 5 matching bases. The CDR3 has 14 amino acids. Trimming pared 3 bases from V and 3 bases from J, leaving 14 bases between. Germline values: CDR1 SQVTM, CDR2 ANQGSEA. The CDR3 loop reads CSVDFGASDYGYTF. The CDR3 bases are TGCAGCGTTGATTTCGGGGCTTCGGACTATGGCTACACCTTC.

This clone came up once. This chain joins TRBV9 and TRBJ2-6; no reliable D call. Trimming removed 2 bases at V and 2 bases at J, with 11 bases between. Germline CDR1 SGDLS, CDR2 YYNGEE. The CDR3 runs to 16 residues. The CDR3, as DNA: TGTGCCAGCAGCGTGAGAAACAGTCCTGGGGCCAACGTCCTGACTTTC. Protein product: CASSVRNSPGANVLTF. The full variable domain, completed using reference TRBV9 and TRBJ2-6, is DSGVTQTPKHLITATGQRVTLRCSPRSGDLSVYWYQQSLDQGLQFLIQYYNGEERAKGNILERFSAQQFPDLHSELNLSSLELGDSALYFCASSVRNSPGANVLTFGAGSRLTVL.

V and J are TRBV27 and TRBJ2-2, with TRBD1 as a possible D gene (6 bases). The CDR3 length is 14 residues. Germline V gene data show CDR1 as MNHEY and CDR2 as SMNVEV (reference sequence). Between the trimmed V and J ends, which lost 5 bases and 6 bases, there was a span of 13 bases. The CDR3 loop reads CASSVLQGAGELFF. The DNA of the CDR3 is TGTGCCAGCAGTGTACTACAGGGCGCCGGGGAGCTGTTTTTT.